Shown below are 2 T cell receptor beta chains from a single sample sequenced in a study of T-cell memory formation after mild COVID-19. TCRdb passed the 5' RACE reads through MiXCR, listing each CDR3 protein once. This table holds under 250,000 distinct CDR3 sequences, about 16% found once. The sample consisted of PBMCs or a T cell subset sorted from them (not recorded which). All receptors come from an adult woman who had mild COVID-19 (a few samples of this study predate the infection). Cell type and time point are not known.

This sequence joins TRBV24-1 and TRBJ2-5, with TRBD1 identical over 8 bases. The CDR3 sequence is 15 residues long. Trimming took 4 bases from V and 3 from J; bases not matched to a gene: 6. Looked up from germline, CDR1 is KGHDR and CDR2 is SFDVKD. The CDR3: CATSDPGQGEETQYF. For the CDR3, the DNA is TGTGCCACCAGTGACCCCGGACAGGGCGAAGAGACCCAGTACTTC.

The genes are TRBV5-6 and TRBJ2-7; D gene unclear. The CDR3 spans 13 residues. Deletions cut 6 bases from V and 4 bases from J, with 14 bases between. The germline gives CDR1 SGHDT, CDR2 YYEEEE. Here the CDR3 reads CASTYFAGYEQYF. CDR3 coding DNA: TGTGCCAGCACCTACTTCGCCGGGTACGAGCAGTACTTC. Full variable domain (missing parts from reference TRBV5-6 and TRBJ2-7): DAGVTQSPTHLIKTRGQQVTLRCSPKSGHDTVSWYQQALGQGPQFIFQYYEEEERQRGNFPDRFSGHQFPNYSSELNVNALLLGDSALYLCASTYFAGYEQYFGPGTRLTVT.